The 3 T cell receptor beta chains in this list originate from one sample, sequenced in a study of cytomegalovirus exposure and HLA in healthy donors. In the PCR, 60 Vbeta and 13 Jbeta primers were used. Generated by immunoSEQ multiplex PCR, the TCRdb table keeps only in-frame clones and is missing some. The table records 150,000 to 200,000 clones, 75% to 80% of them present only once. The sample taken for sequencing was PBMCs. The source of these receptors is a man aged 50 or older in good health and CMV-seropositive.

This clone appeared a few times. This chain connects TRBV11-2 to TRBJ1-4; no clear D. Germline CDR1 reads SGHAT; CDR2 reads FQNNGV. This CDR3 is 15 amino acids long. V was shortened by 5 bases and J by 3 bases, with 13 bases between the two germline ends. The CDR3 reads CASSTVGVANEKLFF. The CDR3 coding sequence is TGTGCCAGCAGCACAGTGGGTGTGGCTAATGAAAAACTGTTTTTT.

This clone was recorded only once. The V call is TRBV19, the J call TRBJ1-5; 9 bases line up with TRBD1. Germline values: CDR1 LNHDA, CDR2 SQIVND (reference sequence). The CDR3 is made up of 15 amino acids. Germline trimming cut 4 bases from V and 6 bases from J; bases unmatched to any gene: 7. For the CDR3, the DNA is TGTGCCAGTAGTAGCCAAATGGACAGGGGTCAGCCCCAGCATTTT. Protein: CASSSQMDRGQPQHF. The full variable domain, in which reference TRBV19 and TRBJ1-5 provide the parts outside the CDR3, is DGGITQSPKYLFRKEGQNVTLSCEQNLNHDAMYWYRQDPGQGLRLIYYSQIVNDFQKGDIAEGYSVSREKKESFPLTVTSAQKNPTAFYLCASSSQMDRGQPQHFGDGTRLSIL.

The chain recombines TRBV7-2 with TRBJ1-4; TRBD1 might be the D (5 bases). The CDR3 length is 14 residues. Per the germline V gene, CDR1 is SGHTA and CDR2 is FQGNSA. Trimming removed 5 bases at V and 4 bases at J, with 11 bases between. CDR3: CASSPDRGNEKLFF. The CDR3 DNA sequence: TGTGCCAGCAGCCCCGATAGGGGTAATGAAAAACTGTTTTTT.